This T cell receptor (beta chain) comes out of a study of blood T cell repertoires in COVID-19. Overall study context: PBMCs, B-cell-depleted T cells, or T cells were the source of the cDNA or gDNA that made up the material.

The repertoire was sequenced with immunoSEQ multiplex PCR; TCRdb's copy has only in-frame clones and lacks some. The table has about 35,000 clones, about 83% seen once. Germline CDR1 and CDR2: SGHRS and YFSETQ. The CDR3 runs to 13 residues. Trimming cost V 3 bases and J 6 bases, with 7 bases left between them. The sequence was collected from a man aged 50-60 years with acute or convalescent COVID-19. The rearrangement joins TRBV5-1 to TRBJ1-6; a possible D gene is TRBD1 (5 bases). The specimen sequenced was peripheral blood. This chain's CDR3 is CASSSDSNSPLHF. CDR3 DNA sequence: TGCGCCAGCAGCTCCGACAGTAATTCACCCCTCCACTTT. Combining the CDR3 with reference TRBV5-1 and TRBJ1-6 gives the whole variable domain KAGVTQTPRYLIKTRGQQVTLSCSPISGHRSVSWYQQTPGQGLQFLFEYFSETQRNKGNFPGRFSGRQFSNSRSEMNVSTLELGDSALYLCASSSDSNSPLHFGNGTRLTVT.